The entry below gives a single T cell receptor beta chain sequence along with its context. Its target is not known. V trimming: 5 bases; J trimming: 4 bases; junction bases outside the gene matches: 7. The CDR3 is 15 amino acids. PCR involved 60 Vbeta and 13 Jbeta primers. The repertoire was sequenced with immunoSEQ multiplex PCR; TCRdb's copy has only in-frame clones and lacks some. The profile shows 150,000 to 200,000 clones, about 86% of them singletons. The data originate from a study of cytomegalovirus exposure and HLA in healthy donors. The study's findings and limits: There were some public TCRs occurring in many donors, but most TCR sequences were rare. What was likely a sequencing artifact was a cluster of highly shared sequence variants.

This receptor was taken from a woman in her 30s in good health and CMV-seronegative. V usage is TRBV23-1 and J usage is TRBJ2-7, with TRBD2 identical over 11 bases. TRBV23-1 is noted as an ORF with a role that remains uncertain. Sequencing used PBMCs. The CDR3 sequence: CASSEPGLADYEQYF. CDR3 DNA: TGCGCCAGCAGTGAGCCGGGACTAGCGGATTACGAGCAGTACTTC.